A single sample gave rise to the 20 T cell receptor beta chains below, sequenced in a study of blood T cells in healthy people across ages. A second PCR of about 7 to 11 cycles used a sample-barcoded 5' primer and a J-beta primer mix. One entry per CDR3 protein, called by TCRdb with MiXCR from the 5' RACE reads. The sample includes just over 800,000 distinct CDR3 sequences, less than 80% of them seen just once. The specimen was blood. These receptors came from a man between 25 and 39 years old in good health.

The chain carries TRBV7-2 and TRBJ2-3; D remains unclear. V was cut by 8 bases and J by 0 bases, with 15 bases left in between. Germline CDR1 and CDR2: SGHTA and FQGNSA. This CDR3 is built from 15 residues. CDR3 sequence: CASSTRLLSTDTQYF. CDR3 nucleotides: TGTGCCAGCTCCACCAGGCTTCTTAGCACAGATACGCAGTATTTT. The full variable domain, rest sourced from reference TRBV7-2 and TRBJ2-3, is GAGVSQSPSNKVTEKGKDVELRCDPISGHTALYWYRQSLGQGLEFLIYFQGNSAPDKSGLPSDRFSAERTGGSVSTLTIQRTQQEDSAVYLCASSTRLLSTDTQYFGPGTRLTVL.

The chain recombines TRBV6-5 with TRBJ2-7; 8 bases are a match to TRBD1. The V and J ends lost 2 bases and 3 bases, in that order; junction bases with no gene match: 6. CDR1 and CDR2 from the germline V gene are MNHEY and SVGAGI. This CDR3 has 15 amino acids. CDR3 coding DNA: TGTGCCAGCAGTTACAGGGGACAGGCCTTCTACGAGCAGTACTTC. Translated, it gives CASSYRGQAFYEQYF.

The J gene is TRBJ1-1, the V gene TRBV7-9; weak D call: TRBD1 (6 bases). Trimming removed 3 bases from V and 5 bases from J, with 10 bases in between. Germline-derived CDR1 and CDR2 are SEHNR and FQNEAQ (reference sequence). CDR3 length equals 13 residues. The CDR3 sequence: CASSLSGVTEAFF. In DNA form, the CDR3 reads TGTGCCAGCAGCTTGTCAGGGGTTACTGAAGCTTTCTTT.

The chain joins TRBV12-3 or TRBV12-4 to TRBJ2-4; 15 positions agree with TRBD2. The J call is uncertain, as TRBJ2-5 better fits the DNA end. The CDR3 contains 15 residues. For the CDR3, the DNA is TGTGCCAGCAGCTGGACTAGCGGGGGGGAGGAGACCCAGTACTTC. Its translation is CASSWTSGGEETQYF.

This clonotype was recorded a few times. This chain links TRBV24-1 with TRBJ1-2; 12 positions match TRBD1. J was trimmed by 5 bases and V by 2 bases; bases with no gene match: 8. The CDR3 length is 17 residues. Germline V CDR1 and CDR2: KGHDR, SFDVKD. CDR3 residues: CATSDSGTGGTSYGYTF. In DNA, the CDR3 is TGTGCCACCAGTGATTCCGGGACAGGGGGCACTTCGTATGGCTACACCTTC.

The rearrangement links TRBV2 to TRBJ2-5; the match to TRBD2 covers 12 bases. V trimming: 9 bases; J trimming: 1 base; junction bases outside the gene matches: 3. The germline gives CDR1 SNHLY, CDR2 FYNNEI. The CDR3 contains 14 residues. The CDR3 DNA sequence: TGTGCCAGGAAGACTAGCGGGGGCCAAGAGACCCAGTACTTC. This gives the protein CARKTSGGQETQYF.

The V and J genes are TRBV10-3 and TRBJ2-4; 8 nucleotides align to TRBD2. TRBJ2-7 matches the DNA end more closely, so the J call is doubtful. Germline-derived CDR1 and CDR2 are ENHRY and SYGVKD. The CDR3 loop spans 15 amino acids. The CDR3 sequence: CAISETSGLTYEQYF. CDR3 nucleotides: TGTGCCATCAGTGAAACTAGCGGCCTTACCTACGAGCAGTACTTC.

V usage is TRBV13 and J usage is TRBJ2-4, with 7 bases lining up with TRBD1. There are 16 residues in the CDR3. Germline lookup yields CDR1 PRHDT and CDR2 FYEKMQ (reference sequence). Germline trimming cut 1 base from V and 7 bases from J; bases unmatched to any gene: 10. The CDR3 here is CASSLAGDVQGNIQYF. The CDR3 DNA reads as TGTGCCAGCAGCTTAGCCGGAGACGTACAGGGGAACATTCAGTACTTC.

This sequence joins TRBV9 and TRBJ2-3, with D hard to call. V lost 0 bases and J lost 5, with 10 bases in between. The CDR3 extends over 14 amino acids. Per the germline V gene, CDR1 is SGDLS and CDR2 is YYNGEE. DNA of the CDR3: TGTGCCAGCAGCGTAGCTACTTGGGGAGATACGCAGTATTTT. It codes for CASSVATWGDTQYF.

V and J are TRBV12-3 or TRBV12-4 and TRBJ1-2, with D maybe TRBD1 (5 bases). This CDR3 spans 13 amino acids. Trimming pared 2 bases from V and 7 bases from J, leaving 11 bases between. The CDR3, as DNA: TGTGCCAGCAGTTTACTCCTGGGGGGTGGCTACACCTTC. Translated, it gives CASSLLLGGGYTF.

The J gene is TRBJ2-7, the V gene TRBV14, with TRBD1 matching over 7 bases. The germline CDR1 and CDR2 sequences are SGHDN and FVKESK. This CDR3 has 15 amino acids. The V and J ends lost 2 bases and 3 bases, in that order; junction bases with no gene match: 7. The CDR3: CASSQNRGPSYEQYF. CDR3 nucleotide sequence: TGTGCCAGCAGCCAAAACAGGGGCCCTAGCTACGAGCAGTACTTC.

The CDR3 protein is CASIYPGPPYEQYF. CDR3 nucleotides: TGTGCCAGCATCTACCCCGGGCCTCCCTACGAGCAGTACTTC. The chain combines TRBV6-6 with TRBJ2-4; D remains ambiguous. Matching the DNA end better, TRBJ2-7 makes the J call doubtful. CDR1 and CDR2 from the germline V gene are MNHNY and SVGAGI (reference sequence). The CDR3 consists of 14 residues.

The rearrangement joins TRBV7-2 to TRBJ2-4; the match to TRBD2 covers 7 bases. Gene TRBJ2-5 matches the end of the DNA better, so the J call may be wrong. Germline CDR1 and CDR2: SGHTA and FQGNSA. The CDR3 loop spans 16 amino acids. This chain's CDR3 is CASSLGSQRGQETQYF. For the CDR3, the DNA is TGTGCCAGCAGCTTAGGGTCACAGCGGGGCCAAGAGACCCAGTACTTC.

The chain is built from TRBV28 and TRBJ2-4, with D perhaps TRBD2 (5 bases). Per germline, CDR1 MDHEN and CDR2 SYDVKM. V was pared by 4 bases and J by 7 bases, with 14 bases between. The CDR3 is made up of 14 amino acids. Here the CDR3 reads CASSSAEGRNIQYF. CDR3 nucleotides: TGTGCCAGCAGTTCCGCCGAGGGCCGGAACATTCAGTACTTC.

This chain joins TRBV28 and TRBJ2-7; no definite D call. The length of the CDR3 is 13 residues. Germline values: CDR1 MDHEN, CDR2 SYDVKM. Trimming left V 6 bases short and J 3 bases short, with 12 bases between. This chain's CDR3 is CASSRTPDYEQYF. The CDR3 DNA sequence: TGTGCCAGCAGCCGAACTCCTGACTACGAGCAGTACTTC.

The chain joins TRBV6-2 or TRBV6-3 to TRBJ1-1; D gene ambiguous. This CDR3 spans 14 amino acids. The germline V gene encodes CDR1 MNHEY and CDR2 SVGEGT. The germline V and J ends were trimmed by 8 bases and 3 bases, with 16 bases remaining between them. This CDR3 is CASRSHRRDTEAFF. The DNA of the CDR3 is TGTGCCAGCCGGTCCCACCGAAGGGACACTGAAGCTTTCTTT.

The table lists this clonotype with a few counts. The rearrangement joins TRBV9 to TRBJ1-2; 8 positions match TRBD1. V was pared by 5 bases and J by 0 bases, with 3 bases of the junction left unmatched. This CDR3 has 14 residues. The germline CDR1 and CDR2 sequences are SGDLS and YYNGEE. As DNA, the CDR3 is TGTGCCAGCAGTCCACAGGGGGCTAACTATGGCTACACCTTC. As protein: CASSPQGANYGYTF.

V usage is TRBV7-2 and J usage is TRBJ2-3; possible D gene TRBD2, 6 bases. V shed 1 base and J shed 4 bases, with 15 bases lying between them. Per the germline V gene, CDR1 is SGHTA and CDR2 is FQGNSA. This CDR3 comprises 16 residues. CDR3 sequence (DNA): TGTGCCAGCAGCTTAGTGGGGGGAGGTCTCGCAGATACGCAGTATTTT. As protein: CASSLVGGGLADTQYF.

This clonotype was counted at least ten times. The CDR3 DNA sequence: TGTGCCAGCAGTTCCTTAACTGACTCTGTGGAGACCCAGTACTTC. Residues: CASSSLTDSVETQYF. The rearrangement uses TRBV27 and TRBJ2-5; D uncertain. CDR1 and CDR2 (germline): MNHEY, SMNVEV (reference sequence). The CDR3 is 15 residues long. Trimming left V 4 bases short and J 5 bases short, with 17 bases between.

This rearrangement joins TRBV28 to TRBJ2-7; 7 bases agree with TRBD1. Trimming took 4 bases from V and 0 from J; bases not matched to a gene: 3. The CDR3 has 14 amino acids. CDR1 is MDHEN and CDR2 is SYDVKM in the germline V gene. The DNA for the CDR3 is TGTGCCAGCAGTTCGGGACAGCACTCCTACGAGCAGTACTTC. Translated, it gives CASSSGQHSYEQYF. Full variable domain (remainder filled in from reference TRBV28 and TRBJ2-7): DVKVTQSSRYLVKRTGEKVFLECVQDMDHENMFWYRQDPGLGLRLIYFSYDVKMKEKGDIPEGYSVSREKKERFSLILESASTNQTSMYLCASSSGQHSYEQYFGPGTRLTVT.